Many counts were recorded for the clone carrying this T cell receptor (beta chain). Its antigen is unknown. This sample was taken from a study of regulatory T cells in long-lasting Graves disease. Regarding the study as a whole: Persistent disease was characterized by preferential usage of TRBV28, TRBJ1-2 and TRBJ2-5.

CDR1 and CDR2 (germline): SNHLY, FYNNEI. This CDR3 region has 14 residues. With 7 bases removed from V and 5 bases from J, the gap between germline ends came to 17 bases. Through Arm-PCR of CDR3 regions and iRepertoire HTBI primers, TCR beta libraries were built. TCRdb itself ran the multiplex PCR reads through MiXCR, one entry per CDR3 protein. The sample lists some 410,000 distinct CDR3 sequences; roughly 15% were seen once. Time point reported: newly diagnosed GD, antithyroid drugs for less than 3 months. After RNA was extracted from PBMCs, the TCR library was made from it. These data were also filed under a second study, of T cells in Graves' hyperthyroidism and ophthalmopathy.

The source of this sequence is a woman aged 25 to 39 with Graves disease. The chain uses TRBV2 and TRBJ1-1; a possible D gene is TRBD1 (6 bases). The sequencing here drew on peripheral blood mononuclear cells (PBMCs), taken at new diagnosis, from a patient treated with antithyroid drugs. CDR3 bases: TGTGCCAGCATGCCCTGGGTAGGGGGAACTGAAGCTTTCTTT. As protein: CASMPWVGGTEAFF. The variable domain in full, with the rest retrieved from reference TRBV2 and TRBJ1-1, is EPEVTQTPSHQVTQMGQEVILRCVPISNHLYFYWYRQILGQKVEFLVSFYNNEISEKSEIFDDQFSVERPDGSNFTLKIRSTKLEDSAMYFCASMPWVGGTEAFFGQGTRLTVV.